The rows below give T cell receptor beta chains drawn from one sample of a study of T cell repertoires in cytomegalovirus infection. TCRdb re-derived calls from the reads in MiXCR, one entry per CDR3 protein. This sample yields under 250,000 distinct CDR3 sequences, of which 6.5% are seen a single time; more than 5.5% belongs to the top ten. Sequenced sample: PBMCs. These receptors all stem from a human donor in good health (CMV status not recorded). Some clones in this sample may be carry-over from other donors' samples. Each CDR3 is given with its conserved first and last residue. D genes are given only for firm matches. Size values are once, few and many counts, or a class for expanded clones, and some rows have none.

v_call	d_call	clone_size	j_call	cdr3_nt	cdr3_aa
TRBV28	NA	few	TRBJ1-2	TGTGCCAGCAGTCCGGATAGAGGCGCATATGGCTACACCTTC	CASSPDRGAYGYTF
TRBV7-8	NA	many	TRBJ1-3	TGTGCCAGCAGCCGTCTAGAAGGAAACACCATATATTTT	CASSRLEGNTIYF
TRBV6-1	TRBD2	many	TRBJ2-1	TGTGCCAGCAGGGCCCGATGGACTAGCGATAATGAGCAGTTCTTC	CASRARWTSDNEQFF
TRBV7-2	NA	many	TRBJ2-7	TGTGCCAGCAGCTTAGCCCCCAGGGACGAGCAGTACTTC	CASSLAPRDEQYF
TRBV20-1	NA	few	TRBJ1-2	TGCAGTGCTAGAGTGGGTCCAGGGCCCTCGGGAGGCTACACCTTC	CSARVGPGPSGGYTF
TRBV10-3	NA	few	TRBJ1-5	TGTGCCATCAGTGAGTCGCTTGGGAAAGGGGATCAGCCCCAGCATTTT	CAISESLGKGDQPQHF
TRBV6-2/TRBV6-3	NA	many	TRBJ2-2	TGTGCCAGCAGGATGATCGGGGAGCTGTTTTTT	CASRMIGELFF
TRBV5-1	TRBD1	many	TRBJ2-1	TGCGCCAGCGGCAGGGACAGGAGCAACAATGAGCAGTTCTTC	CASGRDRSNNEQFF
TRBV25-1	TRBD1	many	TRBJ2-7	TGTGCCAGCAGTGAGGAGCTCGGGACAGGGGGACAACCTTACGAGCAGTACTTC	CASSEELGTGGQPYEQYF
TRBV20-1	NA	few	TRBJ2-3	TGCAGTGCTAGAGTTCAGGAATACGCGGAGTATTTT	CSARVQEYAEYF
TRBV5-1	TRBD1	many	TRBJ1-3	TGCGCCAGCAGCCACCGGGACAGTGCCCTTACTGGAAACACCATATATTTT	CASSHRDSALTGNTIYF
TRBV20-1	NA	NA	TRBJ2-1	TGCTCCGGTAGGATGGACCCTAATGAGCAGTTCTTC	CSGRMDPNEQFF
TRBV4-1	TRBD2	few	TRBJ2-2	TGCGCCAGCAGCCATTTGGGACTAGCGGGGGGGCAGGACACCGGGGAGCTGTTTTTT	CASSHLGLAGGQDTGELFF
TRBV20-1	TRBD1	many	TRBJ1-1	TGCAGTGCCTTTGGACAGGGGGTAACGGAAGCTTTCTTT	CSAFGQGVTEAFF
TRBV20-1	NA	many	TRBJ2-5	TGCAGTGCTAGGGTCCTCAGCCAAGAGACCCAGTACTTC	CSARVLSQETQYF
TRBV7-2	NA	many	TRBJ2-7	TGTGCCAGCAGCTCACAGCTCTCCTACGAGCAGTACTTC	CASSSQLSYEQYF
TRBV20-1	NA	many	TRBJ1-1	TGCAGTGCTTTCGGGGGCCGGGCGGACACTGAAGCTTTCTTT	CSAFGGRADTEAFF
TRBV20-1	NA	many	TRBJ1-2	TGCAGTGCTAGCGCTCCGAGGGGGGACTATGGCTACACCTTC	CSASAPRGDYGYTF
TRBV3-1	NA	many	TRBJ1-4	TGTGCCAGCAGCGGGACCGGTAATGAAAAACTGTTTTTT	CASSGTGNEKLFF
TRBV7-2	NA	many	TRBJ2-3	TGTGCCAGCAGCTTTAAGGATACGCAGTATTTT	CASSFKDTQYF
TRBV11-3	NA	many	TRBJ2-5	TGTGCCAGCAGCTTAGACGCCCGACGGGAGACCCAGTACTTC	CASSLDARRETQYF
TRBV28	TRBD1	many	TRBJ2-7	TGTGCCAGCGTTCAGAGACAGGGAACCTACGAGCAGTACTTC	CASVQRQGTYEQYF
TRBV10-1	NA	NA	TRBJ2-7	TGCGCCAGCAGTGGGACTTGCTACGAGCAGTACTTC	CASSGTCYEQYF
TRBV19	TRBD1	many	TRBJ2-3	TGTGCCAGTAGTTACCGGGACAGGGAATTAGATACGCAGTATTTT	CASSYRDRELDTQYF
TRBV2	NA	many	TRBJ2-2	TGTGCCAGCAGGGCCTCGACAGGGAACACCGGGGAGCTGTTTTTT	CASRASTGNTGELFF
TRBV7-2	NA	few	TRBJ1-2	TGTGCCAGCAGCTCCGGGACGTTTAACTATGGCTACACCTTC	CASSSGTFNYGYTF
TRBV5-4	NA	few	TRBJ1-2	TGTGCCAGCAGCTTGGATTCAGGGTCTAATGGCTACACCTTC	CASSLDSGSNGYTF
TRBV7-2	TRBD1	many	TRBJ1-2	TGTGCCAGCAGCCCCGCCGGGACAGGCTATGGCTACACCTTC	CASSPAGTGYGYTF
TRBV6-2/TRBV6-3	NA	many	TRBJ1-1	TGTGCCAGCAGTTCCGGACGGGTTGAAGCTTTCTTT	CASSSGRVEAFF
TRBV2	NA	NA	TRBJ1-2	TGTGCCAGCAGTGATTCCGCTAACTATGGCTACACCTTC	CASSDSANYGYTF
TRBV30	NA	few	TRBJ2-5	TGTGCCTGGAGTAAGGGAATCGGAGAGACCCAGTACTTC	CAWSKGIGETQYF
TRBV11-2	TRBD1	many	TRBJ2-5	TGTGCCAGCAGCTTAGGCGGACAGGGCGTTGGGGAGACCCAGTACTTC	CASSLGGQGVGETQYF
TRBV5-1	NA	NA	TRBJ2-3	TGCGCCAGCAGCTCCAGACCGGGGCCCACAGATACGCAGTATTTT	CASSSRPGPTDTQYF
TRBV6-6	NA	few	TRBJ2-1	TGTGCCAGCAGTTCCCTGACAGGAAGCAAGTCCTACAATGAGCAGTTCTTC	CASSSLTGSKSYNEQFF
TRBV5-1	TRBD2	NA	TRBJ2-2	TGCGCCAGCAGCTCCCGCCCTAGCGGGGGGGCGGGCACCGGGGAGCTGTTTTTT	CASSSRPSGGAGTGELFF
TRBV29-1	NA	NA	TRBJ1-1	TGCAGCGTTCTACAAAGTCTGAACACTGAAGCTTTCTTT	CSVLQSLNTEAFF
TRBV19	NA	few	TRBJ2-7	TGTGCCAGTAGTATTGGTCAGGTTGGAGCCTACGAGCAGTACTTC	CASSIGQVGAYEQYF